The rows below give T cell receptor beta chains drawn from one sample of a study of response to subunit inactivated influenza vaccine. TCRdb itself ran the RT-PCR reads through MiXCR, one entry per CDR3 protein. Of roughly 710,000 distinct CDR3 sequences listed, 13% to 15% are singletons. Sequencing used PBMCs from blood, obtained less than 15 days before vaccination. The origin of the receptors is a man aged 45-65 years who received an inactivated influenza vaccine. Each CDR3 is given with its conserved first and last residue. D genes are given only for firm matches. A row's size may be missing; if present it is once, few, many or a size class.

J,V,size,D,DNA,CDR3
TRBJ2-7,TRBV5-1,.,.,TGCGCCAGCAGCACGTACAGGGTGGAAAGCGAGCAGTACTTC,CASSTYRVESEQYF
TRBJ2-3,TRBV20-1,few,.,TGCAGTGCTAGTTTTCTGCGCCTGAGCACAGATACGCAGTATTTT,CSASFLRLSTDTQYF
TRBJ1-6,TRBV6-5,.,.,TGTGCCAGCAGTTACTCAGGGGGTGATAATTCACCCCTCCACTTT,CASSYSGGDNSPLHF
TRBJ2-2,TRBV20-1,.,TRBD2,TGCAGTGCCTTCACGACTAGCGGCACCGGGGAGCTGTTTTTT,CSAFTTSGTGELFF
TRBJ2-3,TRBV20-1,few,TRBD1,TGCAGTGCCCCCGGGACAGGGGGTACAGATACGCAGTATTTT,CSAPGTGGTDTQYF
TRBJ1-3,TRBV4-2,many,.,TGTGCCAGCAGCCAAGATTTCGGGACACCAAGCTCTGGAAACACCATATATTTT,CASSQDFGTPSSGNTIYF
TRBJ2-2,TRBV4-3,.,.,TGCGCCAGCAGCCAGACCCCGGACAACACCGGGGAGCTGTTTTTT,CASSQTPDNTGELFF
TRBJ1-2,TRBV5-6,.,TRBD1,TGTGCCAGCAGCAAGCAACAGGGGTCTTCTTTTGGCTACACCTTC,CASSKQQGSSFGYTF
TRBJ2-7,TRBV27,few,.,TGTGCCAGCAGTATCCAGGGTGGCGGCTACGAGCAGTACTTC,CASSIQGGGYEQYF
TRBJ2-5,TRBV7-2,once,TRBD1,TGTGCCAGCAGTCAAGGGGGCTGGGAGACCCAGTACTTC,CASSQGGWETQYF
TRBJ2-3,TRBV4-2,few,TRBD2,TGTGCCAGCAGCCAAAGCTCCGGGACTAGCGGCACAGATACGCAGTATTTT,CASSQSSGTSGTDTQYF
TRBJ1-5,TRBV7-9,few,.,TGTGCCAGCAGCGCCGGGACACCCAATAGCAATCAGCCCCAGCATTTT,CASSAGTPNSNQPQHF
TRBJ2-5,TRBV2,many,.,TGTGCCAGCAGTGATAGACTGGGAGGCGGGGAGACCCAGTACTTC,CASSDRLGGGETQYF
TRBJ2-5,TRBV4-3,few,.,TGCGCCAGCAGCCAAGACAGGAGACCCCAAGAGACCCAGTACTTC,CASSQDRRPQETQYF
TRBJ2-3,TRBV10-3,.,TRBD1,TGTGCCATCAGGCAACAGGGGGCATATACAGATACGCAGTATTTT,CAIRQQGAYTDTQYF
TRBJ1-2,TRBV2,many,TRBD1,TGTGCCAGCAGGGAGGACAGGTATGGCTACACCTTC,CASREDRYGYTF
TRBJ2-5,TRBV20-1,many,TRBD2,TGCAGTGCTAGGACTACCAGCGGGAGTTGGGAGACCCAGTACTTC,CSARTTSGSWETQYF
TRBJ2-1,TRBV4-3,many,TRBD2,TGCGCCAGCAGCCAAGGAGTCCGGGAGGATCGGGAGCAGTTCTTC,CASSQGVREDREQFF
TRBJ1-4,TRBV5-1,few,.,TGCGCCAGCAGCGACCGCGGGACAACTAATGAAAAACTGTTTTTT,CASSDRGTTNEKLFF
TRBJ2-2,TRBV25-1,few,TRBD2,TGTGCCAGCAGTGATTCTCTAGCGGGAAACACCGGGGAGCTGTTTTTT,CASSDSLAGNTGELFF
TRBJ2-1,TRBV5-1,.,TRBD2,TGCGCCAGCAGCTTGGATGTAAGGCGGGGGGCGGGGAATGAGCAGTTCTTC,CASSLDVRRGAGNEQFF
TRBJ2-3,TRBV7-2,few,TRBD2,TGTGCCAGCAGCTACCCAGCGGGGGGGGACACAGATACGCAGTATTTT,CASSYPAGGDTDTQYF
TRBJ2-1,TRBV29-1,.,TRBD2,TGCAGCGCCGGGACTAGCGGGGTGGGGGGGAATGAGCAGTTCTTC,CSAGTSGVGGNEQFF
TRBJ2-1,TRBV5-1,.,.,TGCGCCAGCAGCTTGCGTGGTAGTTATGAGCAGTTCTTC,CASSLRGSYEQFF
TRBJ2-7,TRBV6-1,.,TRBD2,TGTGCCAGCAGTGAAGCGGGAGGGGCCTACGAGCAGTACTTC,CASSEAGGAYEQYF
TRBJ2-1,TRBV5-1,many,.,TGCGCCAGCAGCTTGGTGTGGGGATCCTCCTACAATGAGCAGTTCTTC,CASSLVWGSSYNEQFF
TRBJ2-7,TRBV5-5,few,.,TGTGCCAGCAGCTCCCAGGGGGGGAAAAACTACGAGCAGTACTTC,CASSSQGGKNYEQYF
TRBJ2-2,TRBV2,.,TRBD1,TGTGCCACCCAGGACAGGCGGAACACCGGGGAGCTGTTTTTT,CATQDRRNTGELFF
TRBJ2-4,TRBV2,few,.,TGTGCCAGCAGACCCGACGAGGGGGGAAACATTCAGTACTTC,CASRPDEGGNIQYF
TRBJ2-7,TRBV30,.,TRBD2,TGTGCCTGGACCGTAGGACTAGCGGGGGGTCCCTACTCCTACGAGCAGTACTTC,CAWTVGLAGGPYSYEQYF
TRBJ2-3,TRBV5-6,few,TRBD1,TGTGCCAGCAGTTGGACAGGGGAGAAGCGCACAGATACGCAGTATTTT,CASSWTGEKRTDTQYF
TRBJ2-6,TRBV28,few,.,TGTGCCAGCAGTAGGAGTACCGGGGCCAACGTCCTGACTTTC,CASSRSTGANVLTF
TRBJ2-2,TRBV6-1,.,TRBD2,TGTGCCAGCAGGACGGGACTAGCGGGAGCCGTGGAGCTGTTTTTT,CASRTGLAGAVELFF
TRBJ2-3,TRBV20-1,.,.,TGCAGTGCTAGTTTGCTAGTAGGGACAGATACGCAGTATTTT,CSASLLVGTDTQYF
TRBJ2-5,TRBV18,few,TRBD1,TGTGCCAGCTCTCCACGGACAGGGCTCGAGACCCAGTACTTC,CASSPRTGLETQYF
TRBJ2-5,TRBV29-1,.,TRBD2,TGCAGCGCCCGGGCGGGGGGGCCCCTGGAGACCCAGTACTTC,CSARAGGPLETQYF
TRBJ2-7,TRBV6-1,many,.,TGTGCCAGCAGAAGTAGTCGGCGGAGACCCTACGAGCAGTACTTC,CASRSSRRRPYEQYF